This note documents a single T cell receptor (beta chain) sequence. Its antigen is undetermined. The data were obtained in a study of shared clonotypes between healthy human individuals. Notes on the study in general: Genetic and exposure-history diversity was limited by the few donors. All-four-donor shared clonotypes had higher generation probabilities than non-shared clonotypes did.

Deep was the level at which the assay was run. Assay used: immunoSEQ multiplex PCR; TCRdb lists only in-frame clones, some missing. Of roughly 1,500,000 clones listed, 97% to 99% are singletons. The sequencing sample was made of naive CD4+ T cells sorted from blood. The subset was: CD45RA+ positively selected. This sequence originates from a man aged 25 to 40 in good health.

CDR3 DNA: TGCGCCAGCAGCTCTAGAGGAGGCAACAACTATGGCTACACCTTC. It yields the protein CASSSRGGNNYGYTF. The chain has TRBV5-1 and TRBJ1-2; D is ambiguous. The V gene lost 3 bases and the J gene lost 2 bases, with 14 bases spanning the gap. The CDR3 has 15 residues. Germline-derived CDR1 and CDR2 are SGHRS and YFSETQ.